These 20 T cell receptor beta chains share one sample of origin, sequenced in a study of blood T cell repertoires in COVID-19 (TCRdb year 2020). The library was built by means of the immunoSEQ multiplex PCR assay. Held by TCRdb, this immuneACCESS table contains in-frame sequences only and omits some clones. Under half of the omission traces to an unresolved V gene where checked; the cause of the rest is unknown. The sample yields around 140,000 clones; over 60% were counted once. The ten top clones hold 4.5% to 5% of the sample. The sample comprised peripheral blood. These receptors originate from a woman of 80 years or more with active or convalescent COVID-19.

The chain joins TRBV5-1 to TRBJ1-6; D gene unclear. The CDR3 is 12 residues long. Germline assignment: CDR1 SGHRS and CDR2 YFSETQ. V was pared by 2 bases and J by 8 bases, with 5 bases between. The CDR3 nucleotides are TGCGCCAGCAGCTTCGGGGATTCACCCCTCCACTTT. Encoded protein: CASSFGDSPLHF.

This clone was recorded a few times. This sequence joins TRBV27 and TRBJ2-7; D possibly corresponds to TRBD2 (5 bases). Germline V gene lookup returns CDR1 MNHEY and CDR2 SMNVEV (reference sequence). The V gene lost 3 bases and the J gene lost 4 bases, with 13 bases spanning the gap. The CDR3 totals 14 residues. The DNA of the CDR3 is TGTGCCAGCAGTTTTTCGGGAAAGACGTACGAGCAGTACTTC. Translated, it gives CASSFSGKTYEQYF.

The chain uses TRBV15 and TRBJ1-5; perhaps TRBD1 as D (5 bases). The germline gives CDR1 LNHNV, CDR2 YYDKDF (reference sequence). The ends were cut back, 3 bases at V and 6 bases at J, with 12 bases in the middle. This CDR3 has 14 amino acids. For the CDR3, the DNA is TGTGCCACCAGCAGCGGGGGTTCGGGTCAGCCCCAGCATTTT. Its translation is CATSSGGSGQPQHF.

The J gene is TRBJ2-1, the V gene TRBV27; TRBD2 matches at 7 bases. J was trimmed by 4 bases and V by 3 bases; bases with no gene match: 9. Germline-derived CDR1 and CDR2 are MNHEY and SMNVEV (reference sequence). The CDR3 sequence is 16 residues long. For the CDR3, the DNA is TGTGCCAGCAGTTTGGGTCGACTAGCCCCTTACAATGAGCAGTTCTTC. Translating gives CASSLGRLAPYNEQFF.

The chain combines TRBV6-5 with TRBJ1-3, with D possibly matching TRBD1 (6 bases). The CDR3 has 14 residues. Germline CDR1 MNHEY, CDR2 SVGAGI. V lost 7 bases and J 0 bases, leaving 10 bases between the germline ends. The CDR3: CASNQGNSGNTIYF. DNA for the CDR3: TGTGCCAGCAATCAGGGGAACTCTGGAAACACCATATATTTT.

This clone was observed a few times. The chain joins TRBV19 to TRBJ2-7; 10 nucleotides match TRBD1. V gave up 5 bases and J gave up 4 bases; unmatched junction bases: 2. The CDR3 spans 13 residues. Germline V gene data show CDR1 as LNHDA and CDR2 as SQIVND (reference sequence). CDR3 sequence (DNA): TGTGCCAGTAGTGGGGACAGGGGTTACGAGCAGTACTTC. As protein: CASSGDRGYEQYF. Together with reference TRBV19 and TRBJ2-7, the CDR3 gives the full variable domain: DGGITQSPKYLFRKEGQNVTLSCEQNLNHDAMYWYRQDPGQGLRLIYYSQIVNDFQKGDIAEGYSVSREKKESFPLTVTSAQKNPTAFYLCASSGDRGYEQYFGPGTRLTVT.

Written as DNA, the CDR3 is TGTGCCAGCAGACCTTCGGCGGGGGGATACTACGAGCAGTACTTC. Its translation is CASRPSAGGYYEQYF. V gene TRBV11-2 combines with J gene TRBJ2-7; 8 positions match TRBD2. Germline CDR1 reads SGHAT; CDR2 reads FQNNGV. This CDR3 has 15 amino acids. J lost 3 bases, V lost 6 bases, and 10 bases had no gene match.

The chain combines TRBV14 with TRBJ1-2, with D unresolved. The V end was cut by 4 bases, the J end by 4 bases, with 19 bases between. Per germline, CDR1 SGHDN and CDR2 FVKESK. CDR3 size: 16 residues. The CDR3 region has the DNA TGTGCCAGCAGCCCCCGTCGGGGTCAGTTTTCCTATGGCTACACCTTC. This translates into CASSPRRGQFSYGYTF.

The table lists this clone with a few counts. The chain joins TRBV6-4 to TRBJ1-5; D unclear. Trimming cost V 4 bases and J 4 bases, with 8 bases left between them. The CDR3 length is 13 residues. The germline gives CDR1 MRHNA, CDR2 SNTAGT. CDR3 in DNA: TGTGCCAGCAGTGTCAGGCTTAATCAGCCCCAGCATTTT. Translated: CASSVRLNQPQHF.

The chain uses TRBV5-1 and TRBJ2-7; maybe TRBD2 (6 bases). CDR1 SGHRS and CDR2 YFSETQ come from the germline V gene. Trimming stripped 2 bases from V and 6 bases from J, with 15 bases between. The CDR3 contains 14 residues. The CDR3 is CASSFFSREAEQYF. The CDR3 coding sequence is TGCGCCAGCAGCTTTTTTTCCAGGGAGGCCGAGCAGTACTTC.

The rearrangement joins TRBV6-5 to TRBJ2-1, with D possibly being TRBD2 (5 bases). The germline V and J ends were trimmed by 0 bases and 11 bases, with 11 bases remaining between them. The CDR3 spans 13 residues. CDR1 and CDR2 (germline): MNHEY, SVGAGI. The CDR3 here is CASSYSTGIQQFF. The CDR3 DNA reads as TGTGCCAGCAGTTACTCGACGGGGATCCAGCAGTTCTTC.

This chain uses TRBV7-3 with TRBJ2-3; 7 bases fit TRBD1. Germline V gene sequence: CDR1 SGHTA, CDR2 FQGTGA. The CDR3 has 16 amino acids. J was trimmed by 4 bases and V by 5 bases; bases with no gene match: 12. CDR3 region: CASSADGQAAADTQYF. In DNA form, the CDR3 reads TGTGCCAGCAGCGCAGATGGACAGGCGGCCGCAGATACGCAGTATTTT.

This clone has only a few counts. J is TRBJ2-1 and V is TRBV7-3, with D possibly TRBD1 on 6 matching bases. Germline CDR1 SGHTA, CDR2 FQGTGA. This CDR3 contains 15 residues. The V end was cut by 4 bases, the J end by 3 bases, with 13 bases between. Here the CDR3 reads CASSSHRVVYNEQFF. In nucleotides, the CDR3 is TGTGCCAGCAGCTCCCACAGGGTGGTCTACAATGAGCAGTTCTTC. The whole variable domain, filled in from reference TRBV7-3 and TRBJ2-1, reads GAGVSQTPSNKVTEKGKYVELRCDPISGHTALYWYRQSLGQGPEFLIYFQGTGAADDSGLPNDRFFAVRPEGSVSTLKIQRTERGDSAVYLCASSSHRVVYNEQFFGPGTRLTVL.

The V gene is TRBV5-1, the J gene TRBJ2-1; 11 positions match TRBD2. V gave up 0 bases and J gave up 10 bases; unmatched junction bases: 6. The length of the CDR3 is 15 residues. Germline CDR1 and CDR2: SGHRS and YFSETQ. As DNA, the CDR3 is TGCGCCAGCAGCTTGGAGTCTAGCGGGGGGAGGGAGCAGTTCTTC. This translates into CASSLESSGGREQFF.

This clone was seen a few times. This rearrangement joins TRBV2 to TRBJ2-7; TRBD1 agrees at 7 bases. Per the germline V gene, CDR1 is SNHLY and CDR2 is FYNNEI. With 7 bases clipped from V and 2 bases from J, the junction kept 8 bases outside the gene matches. This CDR3 is 14 amino acids long. CDR3 loop: CASTVGTDTYEQYF. The CDR3 bases are TGTGCCAGCACGGTGGGGACAGACACCTACGAGCAGTACTTC.

The V and J genes are TRBV5-1 and TRBJ2-2; 7 nucleotides match TRBD1. The CDR3 has 14 residues. In germline, CDR1 is SGHRS, CDR2 YFSETQ. V lost 1 base, J lost 6 bases, and 3 bases stayed unmatched. In nucleotides, the CDR3 is TGCGCCAGCAGCTTGACACAGGGGTCCGGGGAGCTGTTTTTT. Translation gives CASSLTQGSGELFF.

J is TRBJ1-2 and V is TRBV2; no clear D gene. V lost 6 bases and J lost 3, with 8 bases in between. This CDR3 comprises 12 residues. The germline V gene encodes CDR1 SNHLY and CDR2 FYNNEI. CDR3 amino acids: CASRRADYGYTF. As DNA, the CDR3 is TGTGCCAGCAGGAGGGCGGACTATGGCTACACCTTC.

V is TRBV6-5 and J is TRBJ2-7; D remains ambiguous. V lost 6 bases and J lost 5, with 17 bases in between. CDR1 is MNHEY and CDR2 is SVGAGI in the germline V gene. CDR3 size: 14 residues. The CDR3 DNA reads TGTGCCAGCAGATTACTGGCTAGTCCCCACGAGCAGTACTTC. Residues: CASRLLASPHEQYF.

This clone showed up just once. The rearrangement links TRBV30 to TRBJ2-3; D is ambiguous. Trimming removed 2 bases at V and 1 base at J, with 7 bases between. The germline CDR1 and CDR2 sequences are GTSNPN and SVGIG (reference sequence). This CDR3 has 13 amino acids. The CDR3 spells CAWSSLGTDTQYF. CDR3 nucleotide sequence: TGTGCCTGGAGTAGCCTTGGCACAGATACGCAGTATTTT.

The chain combines TRBV20-1 with TRBJ2-1, with TRBD2 identical over 10 bases. With V trimmed by 3 bases and J by 8 bases, 10 bases remained unmatched. This CDR3 comprises 15 residues. Germline V gene lookup returns CDR1 DFQATT and CDR2 SNEGSKA (reference sequence). The CDR3 spells CSASLTSGPLDEQFF. CDR3 sequence (DNA): TGCAGTGCTAGTCTGACTAGCGGGCCCTTAGATGAGCAGTTCTTC.